A selection of T cell receptor beta chains follows, all from one sample in a study of Graves' ophthalmopathy and Graves' hyperthyroidism. TCRdb re-called the multiplex PCR reads with MiXCR, one entry per CDR3 protein. The sample holds more than 1,000,000 distinct CDR3 sequences, 35% to 40% seen once. Specimen: peripheral blood or thyroid tissue (not recorded which). The source of these receptors is an adult man with Graves' hyperthyroidism. The CDR3 runs from the conserved cysteine through the conserved F or W. A D gene is named only where the DNA matches it firmly. Size is stated for part of the rows, as once, few or many counts, or as a class when the clone is expanded.

V gene: TRBV9
J gene: TRBJ1-3
D gene: NA
clone size: NA
CDR3 protein: CASSVTADSSGNTIYF
CDR3 DNA: TGTGCCAGCAGCGTGACAGCCGACAGCTCTGGAAACACCATATATTTT

V gene: TRBV5-8
J gene: TRBJ2-7
D gene: NA
clone size: many
CDR3 protein: CASSPRFGYEQYF
CDR3 DNA: TGTGCCAGCAGCCCAAGGTTCGGGTACGAGCAGTACTTC

V gene: TRBV20-1
J gene: TRBJ2-5
D gene: NA
clone size: NA
CDR3 protein: CSHPGVETQYF
CDR3 DNA: TGCAGCCACCCGGGGGTGGAGACCCAGTACTTC

V gene: TRBV10-3
J gene: TRBJ1-5
D gene: NA
clone size: many
CDR3 protein: CAIRSGSSNQPQHF
CDR3 DNA: TGTGCCATCAGATCAGGGTCTAGCAATCAGCCCCAGCATTTT

V gene: TRBV29-1
J gene: TRBJ2-5
D gene: TRBD1
clone size: many
CDR3 protein: CSVSRRTGVQETQYF
CDR3 DNA: TGCAGCGTGAGTAGACGGACAGGTGTCCAAGAGACCCAGTACTTC

V gene: TRBV5-1
J gene: TRBJ2-5
D gene: TRBD1
clone size: NA
CDR3 protein: CASSYGQGEETQYF
CDR3 DNA: TGCGCCAGCAGCTACGGACAGGGGGAAGAGACCCAGTACTTC

V gene: TRBV20-1
J gene: TRBJ1-5
D gene: NA
clone size: many
CDR3 protein: CSATDGNQPQHF
CDR3 DNA: TGCAGTGCTACGGACGGGAATCAGCCCCAGCATTTT

V gene: TRBV20-1
J gene: TRBJ1-2
D gene: NA
clone size: NA
CDR3 protein: CSARVREVHYGYTF
CDR3 DNA: TGCAGTGCTAGGGTCAGGGAGGTTCACTATGGCTACACCTTC

V gene: TRBV20-1
J gene: TRBJ1-5
D gene: TRBD1
clone size: many
CDR3 protein: CSAKQGGYSNQPQHF
CDR3 DNA: TGCAGTGCTAAACAGGGGGGATATAGCAATCAGCCCCAGCATTTT

V gene: TRBV5-1
J gene: TRBJ1-1
D gene: TRBD1
clone size: many
CDR3 protein: CASSSFQTGGDTEAFF
CDR3 DNA: TGCGCCAGCAGTAGCTTCCAAACAGGGGGAGATACTGAAGCTTTCTTT

V gene: TRBV27
J gene: TRBJ1-6
D gene: NA
clone size: few
CDR3 protein: CASSFSNAGPNSPLHF
CDR3 DNA: TGTGCCAGCAGTTTCTCTAACGCAGGGCCTAATTCACCCCTCCACTTT

V gene: TRBV29-1
J gene: TRBJ2-5
D gene: NA
clone size: many
CDR3 protein: CSVKQAPVTETQYF
CDR3 DNA: TGCAGCGTCAAACAAGCCCCCGTGACGGAGACCCAGTACTTC

V gene: TRBV12-3/TRBV12-4
J gene: TRBJ1-2
D gene: NA
clone size: NA
CDR3 protein: CASSYSRGPVYGYTF
CDR3 DNA: TGTGCCAGCAGTTACTCTAGGGGCCCCGTCTATGGCTACACCTTC

V gene: TRBV3-1
J gene: TRBJ1-6
D gene: TRBD1
clone size: few
CDR3 protein: CASSDRDRTSPLHF
CDR3 DNA: TGTGCCAGCAGTGACCGGGACAGGACTTCACCCCTCCACTTT

V gene: TRBV19
J gene: TRBJ1-5
D gene: TRBD1
clone size: NA
CDR3 protein: CASSTLDRGNQPQHF
CDR3 DNA: TGTGCCAGTAGTACCCTGGACAGGGGCAATCAGCCCCAGCATTTT

V gene: TRBV2
J gene: TRBJ1-1
D gene: NA
clone size: many
CDR3 protein: CASSERAGEAFF
CDR3 DNA: TGTGCCAGCAGTGAACGGGCTGGAGAAGCTTTCTTT

V gene: TRBV5-5
J gene: TRBJ2-2
D gene: NA
clone size: many
CDR3 protein: CASSLGGLGTGELFF
CDR3 DNA: TGTGCCAGCAGCTTGGGGGGTCTTGGCACCGGGGAGCTGTTTTTT

V gene: TRBV15
J gene: TRBJ1-1
D gene: TRBD1
clone size: once
CDR3 protein: CATAGQGAAEAFF
CDR3 DNA: TGTGCCACGGCGGGACAGGGGGCAGCTGAAGCTTTCTTT

V gene: TRBV10-1
J gene: TRBJ2-7
D gene: NA
clone size: many
CDR3 protein: CASSPSDGRAWEQYF
CDR3 DNA: TGCGCCAGCAGTCCATCGGACGGCCGGGCGTGGGAGCAGTACTTC

V gene: TRBV7-2
J gene: TRBJ2-6
D gene: NA
clone size: NA
CDR3 protein: CASSATGLDANVLTF
CDR3 DNA: TGTGCCAGCAGCGCGACGGGACTGGACGCCAACGTCCTGACTTTC

V gene: TRBV11-2
J gene: TRBJ2-6
D gene: NA
clone size: many
CDR3 protein: CASSPNPSSGANVLTF
CDR3 DNA: TGTGCCAGCAGCCCTAATCCAAGCTCTGGGGCCAACGTCCTGACTTTC

V gene: TRBV7-8
J gene: TRBJ2-6
D gene: NA
clone size: many
CDR3 protein: CASPVYSGANVLTF
CDR3 DNA: TGTGCCAGCCCAGTATACTCTGGGGCCAACGTCCTGACTTTC

V gene: TRBV20-1
J gene: TRBJ1-2
D gene: NA
clone size: few
CDR3 protein: CSAIRTGNYGYTF
CDR3 DNA: TGCAGTGCTATAAGGACGGGAAACTATGGCTACACCTTC

V gene: TRBV5-1
J gene: TRBJ2-3
D gene: NA
clone size: NA
CDR3 protein: CASSLGDPFTDTQYF
CDR3 DNA: TGCGCCAGCAGCTTGGGCGACCCCTTCACAGATACGCAGTATTTT

V gene: TRBV29-1
J gene: TRBJ1-2
D gene: TRBD1
clone size: NA
CDR3 protein: CTEWTGDGYTF
CDR3 DNA: TGCACCGAATGGACAGGGGATGGCTACACCTTC

V gene: TRBV5-1
J gene: TRBJ2-5
D gene: TRBD2
clone size: NA
CDR3 protein: CASAIGLAGVQETQYF
CDR3 DNA: TGCGCCAGCGCGATCGGACTAGCGGGGGTACAAGAGACCCAGTACTTC

V gene: TRBV29-1
J gene: TRBJ1-1
D gene: NA
clone size: few
CDR3 protein: CSAPWMGEAFF
CDR3 DNA: TGCAGCGCCCCCTGGATGGGGGAAGCTTTCTTT

V gene: TRBV6-6
J gene: TRBJ2-5
D gene: TRBD2
clone size: NA
CDR3 protein: CASTGWEGAGKETQYF
CDR3 DNA: TGTGCCAGCACCGGATGGGAGGGCGCAGGTAAAGAGACCCAGTACTTC

V gene: TRBV7-2
J gene: TRBJ1-4
D gene: TRBD1
clone size: NA
CDR3 protein: CASSTRRQGQNEKLFF
CDR3 DNA: TGTGCCAGCAGCACTCGTCGACAGGGCCAAAATGAAAAACTGTTTTTT

V gene: TRBV12-3/TRBV12-4
J gene: TRBJ1-1
D gene: TRBD1
clone size: many
CDR3 protein: CASSFEGAAFF
CDR3 DNA: TGTGCCAGCAGTTTTGAGGGGGCAGCTTTCTTT

V gene: TRBV7-9
J gene: TRBJ2-7
D gene: NA
clone size: NA
CDR3 protein: CASSLRSLEQYF
CDR3 DNA: TGTGCCAGCAGCTTGCGTTCTCTCGAGCAGTACTTC

V gene: TRBV4-1
J gene: TRBJ2-6
D gene: TRBD1
clone size: many
CDR3 protein: CASSPRDRGRGANVLTF
CDR3 DNA: TGCGCCAGCAGCCCCCGGGACAGGGGGCGTGGGGCCAACGTCCTGACTTTC

V gene: TRBV12-3/TRBV12-4
J gene: TRBJ2-7
D gene: NA
clone size: NA
CDR3 protein: CASTRTGSRSYEQYF
CDR3 DNA: TGTGCCAGCACCAGGACCGGGAGCCGCTCCTACGAGCAGTACTTC

V gene: TRBV15
J gene: TRBJ2-5
D gene: TRBD2
clone size: NA
CDR3 protein: CATSSVDTSGGSQETQYF
CDR3 DNA: TGTGCCACCAGCAGCGTAGATACTAGCGGGGGCTCCCAAGAGACCCAGTACTTC

V gene: TRBV28
J gene: TRBJ2-5
D gene: NA
clone size: many
CDR3 protein: CASSPPTQGFETQYF
CDR3 DNA: TGTGCCAGCAGTCCGCCCACCCAGGGTTTCGAGACCCAGTACTTC

V gene: TRBV6-5
J gene: TRBJ1-6
D gene: NA
clone size: few
CDR3 protein: CASSQPPDSSSYNSPLHF
CDR3 DNA: TGTGCCAGCAGCCAGCCTCCCGACAGTAGCTCCTATAATTCACCCCTCCACTTT

V gene: TRBV5-6
J gene: TRBJ1-2
D gene: NA
clone size: few
CDR3 protein: CATTITGQSTYGYTF
CDR3 DNA: TGTGCCACCACGATAACAGGGCAGTCTACCTATGGCTACACCTTC

V gene: TRBV7-9
J gene: TRBJ2-7
D gene: NA
clone size: many
CDR3 protein: CASSPRDTDYEQYF
CDR3 DNA: TGTGCCAGCAGCCCCCGGGACACCGACTACGAGCAGTACTTC

V gene: TRBV5-6
J gene: TRBJ2-2
D gene: NA
clone size: NA
CDR3 protein: CASSLASRGNTGELFF
CDR3 DNA: TGTGCCAGCAGCTTGGCCTCGAGGGGGAACACCGGGGAGCTGTTTTTT

V gene: TRBV20-1
J gene: TRBJ1-1
D gene: NA
clone size: many
CDR3 protein: CSQRRETEAFF
CDR3 DNA: TGCTCCCAACGTAGGGAAACTGAAGCTTTCTTT

V gene: TRBV7-6
J gene: TRBJ2-7
D gene: NA
clone size: NA
CDR3 protein: CASSPGPPGTEQYF
CDR3 DNA: TGTGCCAGCAGCCCCGGGCCACCAGGGACCGAGCAGTACTTC

V gene: TRBV19
J gene: TRBJ2-2
D gene: TRBD2
clone size: NA
CDR3 protein: CASSLRGLGVTGELFF
CDR3 DNA: TGTGCCAGTAGCCTTAGAGGACTAGGGGTCACCGGGGAGCTGTTTTTT

V gene: TRBV9
J gene: TRBJ2-6
D gene: TRBD2
clone size: few
CDR3 protein: CASSVIAGGPSGANVLTF
CDR3 DNA: TGTGCCAGCAGCGTTATAGCGGGAGGGCCCTCTGGGGCCAACGTCCTGACTTTC

V gene: TRBV19
J gene: TRBJ1-5
D gene: TRBD1
clone size: NA
CDR3 protein: CASKSQGQGGRGNQPQHF
CDR3 DNA: TGTGCCAGTAAATCGCAAGGACAGGGGGGTAGGGGCAATCAGCCCCAGCATTTT

V gene: TRBV7-2
J gene: TRBJ2-5
D gene: NA
clone size: many
CDR3 protein: CASSLSRSQETQYF
CDR3 DNA: TGTGCCAGCAGCTTGAGTCGGTCCCAAGAGACCCAGTACTTC

V gene: TRBV29-1
J gene: TRBJ1-1
D gene: TRBD1
clone size: many
CDR3 protein: CSVVQQGGTEAFF
CDR3 DNA: TGCAGCGTCGTACAACAGGGGGGCACTGAAGCTTTCTTT

V gene: TRBV29-1
J gene: TRBJ2-2
D gene: NA
clone size: many
CDR3 protein: CSVDHRDTGELFF
CDR3 DNA: TGCAGCGTTGACCACAGGGACACCGGGGAGCTGTTTTTT

V gene: TRBV19
J gene: TRBJ2-7
D gene: TRBD2
clone size: few
CDR3 protein: CASSITGTSGVEQYF
CDR3 DNA: TGTGCCAGTAGTATTACCGGGACTAGCGGCGTTGAGCAGTACTTC

V gene: TRBV15
J gene: TRBJ1-5
D gene: NA
clone size: NA
CDR3 protein: CATSRDTGNNQPQHF
CDR3 DNA: TGTGCCACCAGCAGAGACACGGGAAACAATCAGCCCCAGCATTTT

V gene: TRBV29-1
J gene: TRBJ2-7
D gene: TRBD1
clone size: NA
CDR3 protein: CSLDGQGIYEQYF
CDR3 DNA: TGCAGCTTAGATGGACAGGGGATATACGAGCAGTACTTC

V gene: TRBV7-2
J gene: TRBJ1-6
D gene: NA
clone size: many
CDR3 protein: CASSLGGLSPLHF
CDR3 DNA: TGTGCCAGCAGCTTAGGGGGGCTTTCACCCCTCCACTTT

V gene: TRBV12-3/TRBV12-4
J gene: TRBJ2-5
D gene: NA
clone size: once
CDR3 protein: CASSSGNQEETRYF
CDR3 DNA: TGTGCCAGCAGCTCCGGGAACCAGGAAGAGACCCGGTACTTC

V gene: TRBV6-5
J gene: TRBJ2-3
D gene: TRBD1
clone size: NA
CDR3 protein: CASSTDRGWTDTQYF
CDR3 DNA: TGTGCCAGCAGCACGGACAGGGGGTGGACAGATACGCAGTATTTT

V gene: TRBV4-3
J gene: TRBJ1-2
D gene: NA
clone size: NA
CDR3 protein: CASSRTATSVIYGYTF
CDR3 DNA: TGCGCCAGCAGTCGAACCGCTACTAGTGTAATCTATGGCTACACCTTC

V gene: TRBV5-1
J gene: TRBJ1-1
D gene: TRBD1
clone size: NA
CDR3 protein: CASSLSGQGWTEAFF
CDR3 DNA: TGCGCCAGCAGCTTGTCTGGACAGGGCTGGACTGAAGCTTTCTTT